Listed here are 19 T cell receptor beta chains from one sample, sequenced in a study of T cell changes during pregnancy in multiple sclerosis. Assay: immunoSEQ multiplex PCR; the TCRdb copy retains only in-frame clones and omits some. This sample has about 70,000 clones; roughly 92% occur once, and the top ten carry over 2%. Sequencing was performed on peripheral blood, taken in the second trimester of pregnancy. These receptors originate from a female donor in good health, enrolled as a control in a pregnancy study.

V usage is TRBV4-1 and J usage is TRBJ2-3, with 8 positions matching TRBD1. V lost 2 bases to trimming and J lost 3 bases; unmatched junction nucleotides: 7. The CDR3 is 16 amino acids. CDR1 and CDR2 from the germline V gene are MGHRA and YSYEKL. Here the CDR3 reads CASSQSTGATTDTQYF. The CDR3 region has the DNA TGCGCCAGCAGCCAATCGACAGGGGCGACTACAGATACGCAGTATTTT.

The chain combines TRBV11-2 with TRBJ2-6; possibly TRBD2 for D (5 bases). Germline assignment: CDR1 SGHAT and CDR2 FQNNGV. This CDR3 has 17 amino acids. Trimming stripped 3 bases from V and 0 bases from J, with 12 bases between. The CDR3 sequence is CASSFNVGVSGANVLTF. In nucleotides, the CDR3 is TGTGCCAGCAGCTTTAATGTGGGAGTCTCTGGGGCCAACGTCCTGACTTTC.

This clone has a single count. The gene calls are TRBV7-2 and TRBJ2-5, with D possibly matching TRBD2 (6 bases). V lost 3 bases, J lost 2 bases, and 16 bases lay in between. In germline, CDR1 is SGHTA, CDR2 FQGNSA. This CDR3 comprises 16 residues. CDR3 residues: CASSFALRRGQETQYF. Written as DNA, the CDR3 is TGTGCCAGCAGCTTTGCCTTGCGGCGGGGTCAAGAGACCCAGTACTTC. Based on the CDR3 plus reference TRBV7-2 and TRBJ2-5, the full variable domain is GAGVSQSPSNKVTEKGKDVELRCDPISGHTALYWYRQSLGQGLEFLIYFQGNSAPDKSGLPSDRFSAERTGGSVSTLTIQRTQQEDSAVYLCASSFALRRGQETQYFGPGTRLLVL.

In DNA form, the CDR3 reads TGTGCCTGGAGTGTATTAATATCGACAGCCTCTGGAAACACCATATATTTT. It codes for CAWSVLISTASGNTIYF. The J gene is TRBJ1-3, the V gene TRBV30; a weak D match, TRBD1 (5 bases). Trimming cost V 0 bases and J 0 bases, with 15 bases left between them. Germline V gene sequence: CDR1 GTSNPN, CDR2 SVGIG (reference sequence). The CDR3 has 17 residues.

The chain uses TRBV2 and TRBJ1-6; perhaps TRBD1 as D (6 bases). Trimming cost V 6 bases and J 7 bases, with 13 bases left between them. Germline V CDR1 and CDR2: SNHLY, FYNNEI. This CDR3 has 14 amino acids. CDR3 region: CASRRAGDNSPLHF. As DNA, the CDR3 is TGTGCCAGCAGGCGGGCAGGGGACAATTCACCCCTCCACTTT.

The gene calls are TRBV4-2 and TRBJ1-1, with 7 bases fitting TRBD1. Unmatched junction bases numbered 4, after V lost 4 bases and J lost 8 bases. Looked up from germline, CDR1 is LGHNA and CDR2 is YNFKEQ. This CDR3 has 12 residues. The CDR3 is CASSPSGQEAFF. CDR3 DNA: TGTGCCAGCAGCCCCTCGGGACAGGAAGCTTTCTTT.

The chain links TRBV5-1 to TRBJ1-1, with D possibly being TRBD1 (5 bases). This CDR3 is 16 amino acids long. The V end was cut by 4 bases, the J end by 2 bases, with 18 bases between. Per the germline V gene, CDR1 is SGHRS and CDR2 is YFSETQ. DNA for the CDR3: TGCGCCAGCAGCCGCGGACAAGTCTCTGCCAACACTGAAGCTTTCTTT. Its translation: CASSRGQVSANTEAFF.

This chain connects TRBV5-1 to TRBJ1-2; 9 nucleotides align to TRBD1. CDR1 and CDR2 (germline): SGHRS, YFSETQ. Losses at the gene ends were 1 base for V and 8 bases for J; bases not matched to a gene: 21. The CDR3 runs 19 residues. CDR3: CASSLSFGTGYSVGLGYTF. CDR3 nucleotides: TGCGCCAGCAGCTTGTCCTTCGGGACAGGGTATTCTGTTGGTTTAGGCTACACCTTC.

This clone was seen only a few times. This rearrangement joins TRBV30 to TRBJ1-1; the D is unclear. V was clipped by 7 bases and J by 3 bases, with 15 bases between them. The CDR3 is 13 amino acids. Germline assignment: CDR1 GTSNPN and CDR2 SVGIG (reference sequence). The CDR3, as DNA: TGTGCCTTAATTCCCGAGTCGGACACTGAAGCTTTCTTT. As protein: CALIPESDTEAFF.

The J gene is TRBJ2-7, the V gene TRBV19, with 7 bases fitting TRBD2. The germline V gene has CDR1 LNHDA and CDR2 SQIVND (reference sequence). CDR3 length: 14 residues. The trim removed 4 bases at V and 3 bases at J, leaving 6 bases unmatched. The CDR3 coding sequence is TGTGCCAGTAGTAACGGGGGGTCCCACTACGAGCAGTACTTC. Its protein product is CASSNGGSHYEQYF.

The chain carries TRBV4-3 and TRBJ2-7; TRBD1 matches 9 bases. The germline gives CDR1 LGHNA, CDR2 YSLEER. The CDR3 has 14 amino acids. The ends lost 8 bases at V and 4 bases at J; junction bases unmatched: 9. In DNA, the CDR3 is TGCGCCAGCGGACTCAACAGGGGGCTTTACGAGCAGTACTTC. Its translation: CASGLNRGLYEQYF.

The chain uses TRBV28 and TRBJ1-2, with D tentatively TRBD1 (6 bases). Germline assignment: CDR1 MDHEN and CDR2 SYDVKM. Trimming cost V 8 bases and J 4 bases, with 20 bases left between them. The CDR3 loop spans 15 amino acids. CDR3 nucleotides: TGTGCCAGCGAGTCAACAGGGCCCCCTTTCTATGGCTACACCTTC. It is translated as CASESTGPPFYGYTF.

This chain uses TRBV14 with TRBJ2-7, with 7 positions matching TRBD1. V lost 8 bases, J lost 3 bases, and 22 bases stayed unmatched. CDR3 length equals 18 residues. Germline V gene data show CDR1 as SGHDN and CDR2 as FVKESK. CDR3 coding DNA: TGTGCCAGCGACCAAACTACCGACCGGGACAGAGCACTCTACGAGCAGTACTTC. Its translation: CASDQTTDRDRALYEQYF.

The rearrangement links TRBV4-1 to TRBJ1-1; no firm D call. The CDR3 is made up of 14 amino acids. The germline gives CDR1 MGHRA, CDR2 YSYEKL. V dropped 0 bases and J dropped 1 base, with 6 bases sitting between them. The chain's CDR3 is CASSQDKRNTEAFF. DNA of the CDR3: TGCGCCAGCAGCCAAGATAAGCGGAACACTGAAGCTTTCTTT.

This clone has just one count. The rearrangement links TRBV13 to TRBJ1-1, with D tentatively TRBD1 (6 bases). Per germline, CDR1 PRHDT and CDR2 FYEKMQ (reference sequence). The V end lost 3 bases, the J end lost 0 bases, and 11 bases lay between the germline ends. This CDR3 spans 15 amino acids. The CDR3 loop is CASSLGAGLNTEAFF. The CDR3 DNA reads TGTGCCAGCAGCTTGGGGGCAGGATTGAACACTGAAGCTTTCTTT.

This clone was observed once. The CDR3 DNA reads as TGCGCCAGCAGCCCCGGACAGCTTAGTAATGAAAAACTGTTTTTT. Translation gives CASSPGQLSNEKLFF. The gene calls are TRBV5-1 and TRBJ1-4; perhaps TRBD1 as D (6 bases). The CDR3 has 15 amino acids. V dropped 4 bases and J dropped 4 bases, with 14 bases sitting between them. CDR1 SGHRS and CDR2 YFSETQ come from the germline V gene.

The chain recombines TRBV4-3 with TRBJ2-7, with D maybe TRBD1 (6 bases). Germline V gives CDR1 LGHNA, CDR2 YSLEER. V dropped 1 base and J dropped 3 bases, with 10 bases sitting between them. The CDR3 extends over 14 amino acids. The CDR3 here is CASSQGQGFYEQYF. In DNA, the CDR3 is TGCGCCAGCAGCCAAGGGCAGGGGTTCTACGAGCAGTACTTC.

The rearrangement uses TRBV5-4 and TRBJ1-2, with D possibly being TRBD1 (6 bases). Germline values: CDR1 SGHNT, CDR2 YYREEE (reference sequence). Trimming stripped 4 bases from V and 0 bases from J, with 16 bases between. The CDR3 totals 16 residues. The CDR3 sequence is CASSPPWDNPNYGYTF. Written as DNA, the CDR3 is TGTGCCAGCAGCCCGCCCTGGGACAATCCTAACTATGGCTACACCTTC.

The chain recombines TRBV11-2 with TRBJ2-7; 7 bases align to TRBD1. The germline CDR1 and CDR2 sequences are SGHAT and FQNNGV. This CDR3 comprises 15 residues. The V segment lost 1 base and the J segment 2 bases; nucleotides outside the gene matches: 5. The CDR3 bases are TGTGCCAGCAGCTTAGGAGGGGGCCGGACCTACGAGCAGTACTTC. Its translation is CASSLGGGRTYEQYF.